One and the same sample provided the 3 T cell receptor beta chains below, sequenced in a study of cytomegalovirus exposure and HLA in healthy donors. Vbeta (60) and Jbeta (13) primers were used in the PCR. Assay: immunoSEQ multiplex PCR; the TCRdb copy retains only in-frame clones and omits some. The sample contains more than 85,000 clones, 9.5% to 15% of which appear only once. The sequencing input was PBMCs. The receptors were gathered from a man aged 40-49 years in good health and CMV-seropositive.

The chain joins TRBV7-8 to TRBJ2-1; D perhaps matches TRBD2 (5 bases). This CDR3 is 11 amino acids long. V lost 6 bases and J 6 bases, leaving 6 bases between the germline ends. Germline lookup yields CDR1 SGHVS and CDR2 FQNEAQ. The CDR3 DNA sequence: TGTGCCAGCAGAACTAGCAATGAGCAGTTCTTC. Translated, it gives CASRTSNEQFF.

The CDR3 DNA is TGTGCCAGCAGCCGTATACTAAGCCTAGAGGGTGACGAGCAGTACTTC. It is translated as CASSRILSLEGDEQYF. The chain links TRBV7-9 to TRBJ2-5, with TRBD2 as a possible D gene (5 bases). The J call may be faulty, since TRBJ2-7 better matches the DNA end. Germline CDR1 reads SEHNR; CDR2 reads FQNEAQ (reference sequence). This CDR3 spans 16 amino acids.

This clone was seen more than once but under ten times. This sequence joins TRBV14 and TRBJ1-2; 7 nucleotides line up with TRBD1. V trimming: 1 base; J trimming: 4 bases; junction bases outside the gene matches: 6. CDR1 is SGHDN and CDR2 is FVKESK in the germline V gene. This CDR3 is 15 amino acids long. The CDR3 protein is CASSQVTGDIYGYTF. DNA for the CDR3: TGTGCCAGCAGCCAAGTCACAGGGGACATCTATGGCTACACCTTC.